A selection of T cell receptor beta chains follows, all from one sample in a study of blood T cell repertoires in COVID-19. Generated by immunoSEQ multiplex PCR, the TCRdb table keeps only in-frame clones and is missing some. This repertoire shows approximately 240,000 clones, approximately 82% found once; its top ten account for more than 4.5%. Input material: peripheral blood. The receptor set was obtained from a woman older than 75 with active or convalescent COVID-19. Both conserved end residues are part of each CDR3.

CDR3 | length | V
CASSQEKGERDTQYF | 15 | TRBV4-1
CASSLHSGGEEKLFF | 15 | TRBV7-9
CSVVEAAEEFF | 11 | TRBV29-1
CAWSVQGQQGYTF | 13 | TRBV30
CASSLLHLAGGSEQFF | 16 | TRBV11-2
CASSQGPSGGYNEQFF | 16 | TRBV3-1/TRBV3-2
CASKNQDSSGNTIYF | 15 | TRBV19
CATSRGSNSKYGYTF | 15 | TRBV15
CASSEAPKAGVEQFF | 15 | TRBV6-1
CASTQSDSHDSYGYTF | 16 | TRBV23-1
CASSLVVGRYNEQFF | 15 | TRBV5-1
CASSLGLSGVDEQFF | 15 | TRBV7-9
CSVAGQGTYEQYF | 13 | TRBV29-1
CASSLETMNTEAFF | 14 | TRBV7-9
CASSLGRGSAQPQHF | 15 | TRBV7-9
CASSLTDRAGDTQYF | 15 | TRBV19
CAWSRQGAGELFF | 13 | TRBV30
CASSEVRQGAVGYNEQFF | 18 | TRBV2
CASSQAAGAVTGELFF | 16 | TRBV4-2
CASSIPTGANTGELFF | 16 | TRBV19
CASSLTQGDTGELFF | 15 | TRBV7-6
CASSLQGLAGSEQFF | 15 | TRBV5-4
CASSPYSPGVGDEQFF | 16 | TRBV18
CASSQSGLALRETQYF | 16 | TRBV4-2
CASNEGMQETQYF | 13 | TRBV5-1
CASITGVLCNQPQHF | 15 | TRBV10-1
CASSRDSTYEQYF | 13 | TRBV19
CASSYRDLDTQYF | 13 | TRBV7-7
CASSPDRSSYNEQFF | 15 | TRBV11-2
CASSSGLNNEKLFF | 14 | TRBV2
CASSRSGAGYTF | 12 | TRBV3-1/TRBV3-2
CASSHTKGDRGQANYGYTF | 19 | TRBV27
CATSRDRGGVEAFF | 14 | TRBV15
CASSLAPDSRSNYGYTF | 17 | TRBV11-2
CASSQDPQGAPLLLETQYF | 19 | TRBV3-1/TRBV3-2
CASSLAGADEETQYF | 15 | TRBV11-3
CASSPNPAGSGANVLTF | 17 | TRBV5-1
CSATDGGGQYF | 11 | TRBV20-1
CASSDWQGANGYTF | 14 | TRBV3-1/TRBV3-2
CASSPPRQANTGELFF | 16 | TRBV13
CATSRDMRLLSGNTIYF | 17 | TRBV15
CASTSGLNELFF | 12 | TRBV5-1
CAWTLSAGQSPLHF | 14 | TRBV30
CASGTPYEQYF | 11 | TRBV6-6
CASSYQGDNQPQHF | 14 | TRBV6-6
CASSPHGGQRLTYEQYF | 17 | TRBV27
CASSTQVTEAFF | 12 | TRBV28
CASSYPAGGSDTQYF | 15 | TRBV6-5
CASSLAPGGTDTQYF | 15 | TRBV7-9
CASSPGTSEETQYF | 14 | TRBV5-1
CASSQVAQGYYTF | 13 | TRBV3-1/TRBV3-2
CASSVRGIQTDTQYF | 15 | TRBV9
CASSQSGQQFF | 11 | TRBV5-6
CASIHLGGGFGEKLFF | 16 | TRBV6-6
CASSYGGLEAFF | 12 | TRBV6-5
CATRTGESNQPQHF | 14 | TRBV15
CASSFSGLALEQYF | 14 | TRBV5-5
CASSLAGSGQSIGYTF | 16 | TRBV7-8
CASSLWGTGNTEAFF | 15 | TRBV27
CASRPTGDVVGYTF | 14 | TRBV7-9